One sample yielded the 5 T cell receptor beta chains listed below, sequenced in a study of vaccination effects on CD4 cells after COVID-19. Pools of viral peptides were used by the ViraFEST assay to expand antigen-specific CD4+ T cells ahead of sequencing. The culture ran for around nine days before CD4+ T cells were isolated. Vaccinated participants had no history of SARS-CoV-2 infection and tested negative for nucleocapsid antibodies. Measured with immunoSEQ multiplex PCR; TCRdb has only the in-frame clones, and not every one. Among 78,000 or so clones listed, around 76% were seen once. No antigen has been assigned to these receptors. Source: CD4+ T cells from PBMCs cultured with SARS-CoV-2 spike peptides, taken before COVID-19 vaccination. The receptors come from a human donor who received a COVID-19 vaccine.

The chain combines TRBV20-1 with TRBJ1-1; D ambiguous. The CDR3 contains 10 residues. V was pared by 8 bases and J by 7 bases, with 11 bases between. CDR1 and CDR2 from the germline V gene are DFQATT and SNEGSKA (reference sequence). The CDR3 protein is CSWRLGEAFF. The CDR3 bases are TGCAGTTGGAGGTTGGGTGAAGCTTTCTTT.

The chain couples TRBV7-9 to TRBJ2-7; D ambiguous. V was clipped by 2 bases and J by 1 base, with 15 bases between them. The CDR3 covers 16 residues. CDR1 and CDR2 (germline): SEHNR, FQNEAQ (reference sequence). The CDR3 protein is CASSLQVGKGSYEQYV. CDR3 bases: TGTGCCAGCAGCTTACAGGTTGGTAAGGGTTCCTACGAGCAGTACGTC.

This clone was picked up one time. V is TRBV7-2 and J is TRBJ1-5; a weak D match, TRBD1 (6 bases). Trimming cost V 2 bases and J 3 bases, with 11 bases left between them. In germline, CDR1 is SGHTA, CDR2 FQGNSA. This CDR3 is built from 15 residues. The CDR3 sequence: CASSLFGQPNQPQHF. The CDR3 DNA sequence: TGTGCCAGCAGCTTATTTGGACAGCCCAATCAGCCCCAGCATTTT. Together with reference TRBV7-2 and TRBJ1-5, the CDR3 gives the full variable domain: GAGVSQSPSNKVTEKGKDVELRCDPISGHTALYWYRQSLGQGLEFLIYFQGNSAPDKSGLPSDRFSAERTGGSVSTLTIQRTQQEDSAVYLCASSLFGQPNQPQHFGDGTRLSIL.

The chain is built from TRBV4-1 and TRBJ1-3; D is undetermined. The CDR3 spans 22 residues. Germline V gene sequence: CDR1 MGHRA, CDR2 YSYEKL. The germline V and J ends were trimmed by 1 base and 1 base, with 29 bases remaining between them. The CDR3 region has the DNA TGCGCCAGCAGCCAAGTTCAGCCCCGTGTGTCTCAAGACTCTCGTTCTGGAAACACCATATATTTT. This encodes CASSQVQPRVSQDSRSGNTIYF.

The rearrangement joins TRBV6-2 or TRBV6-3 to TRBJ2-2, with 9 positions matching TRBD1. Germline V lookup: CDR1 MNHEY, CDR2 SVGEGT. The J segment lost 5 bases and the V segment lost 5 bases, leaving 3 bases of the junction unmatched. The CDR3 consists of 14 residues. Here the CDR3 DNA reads TGTGCCAGCAGTACCGGGACAGGGACCGGGGAGCTGTTTTTT. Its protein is CASSTGTGTGELFF.